What follows are 25 T cell receptor beta chains derived from one specimen sequenced in a study of cytomegalovirus exposure and HLA in healthy donors (TCRdb year 2017). Receptor libraries were prepared by the immunoSEQ multiplex PCR assay. For the multiplex PCR, a mixture combining 60 forward primers for TCR Vbeta segments and 13 reverse primers for TCR Jbeta segments was used. TCRdb's version of the immuneACCESS table is confined to in-frame rearrangements and falls short of the full clone set. An unresolved V gene accounts for under half of the shortfall where checked; the remainder is of unknown origin. This sample gives about 50,000 clones in total; approximately 77% of them show up just once. The top ten clones comprise about 9.1% of the sample. The sequenced sample consisted of PBMCs. These receptors were taken from a woman in her forties or fifties in good health and CMV-seronegative.

About this clone itself: Since no conserved phenylalanine or tryptophan closes the CDR3, a read error is the likely cause. The chain recombines TRBV5-1 with TRBJ1-2; 7 bases align to TRBD1. The trim removed 4 bases at V and 6 bases at J, leaving 9 bases unmatched. In germline, CDR1 is SGHRS, CDR2 YFSETQ. There are 14 residues in the CDR3. CDR3 nucleotide sequence: TGCGCCAGCAGCAGCCAGGGGGACGCTAATGGCTACACCCTC. Its protein product is CASSSQGDANGYTL.

This clone has just a few counts. The chain recombines TRBV27 with TRBJ1-1, with a weak D call TRBD1 (5 bases). In germline, CDR1 is MNHEY, CDR2 SMNVEV (reference sequence). The CDR3 has 13 amino acids. V lost 5 bases to trimming and J lost 4 bases, with 11 bases between them. The CDR3 DNA is TGTGCCAGCAGTGGCCCAGGGCGCACTGAAGCTTTCTTT. This sequence encodes CASSGPGRTEAFF.

The chain recombines TRBV21-1 with TRBJ1-4; the table's D gene call, TRBD1, was not cross checked with the DNA. TRBV21-1 is designated a pseudogene. The CDR3 runs to 15 residues. This chain's CDR3 is CATTLPNRGNEKLFF. The DNA for the CDR3 is TGTGCCACCACTCTACCTAACAGGGGGAATGAAAAACTGTTTTTT.

This clone showed up just a few times. This chain uses TRBV11-3 with TRBJ2-1; tentative D call: TRBD1 (5 bases). The CDR3 has 18 residues. CDR1 and CDR2 from the germline V gene are SGHNT and YENEEA. V was clipped by 0 bases and J by 0 bases, with 15 bases between them. CDR3 region: CASSLDQGGSSSYNEQFF. The CDR3 coding sequence is TGTGCCAGCAGCTTAGATCAGGGTGGTTCCAGCTCCTACAATGAGCAGTTCTTC.

This chain joins TRBV6-4 and TRBJ1-2; TRBD1 matches 7 bases. From germline, CDR1 is MRHNA and CDR2 SNTAGT. The CDR3 length is 14 residues. Trimming took 6 bases from V and 0 from J; bases not matched to a gene: 4. CDR3 residues: CASSPGTANYGYTF. Here the CDR3 DNA reads TGTGCCAGCAGCCCCGGGACAGCTAACTATGGCTACACCTTC.

This clone was picked up a small number of times. The chain uses TRBV7-3 and TRBJ2-3; 9 nucleotides line up with TRBD2. Germline V gives CDR1 SGHTA, CDR2 FQGTGA. The ends lost 5 bases at V and 0 bases at J; junction bases unmatched: 6. This CDR3 is 16 amino acids long. The CDR3 DNA is TGTGCCAGCAGCGCGGGAGGGTTCCCTAGCACAGATACGCAGTATTTT. The encoded protein is CASSAGGFPSTDTQYF.

This sequence joins TRBV19 and TRBJ1-5; D not resolved. The CDR3 covers 15 residues. With 9 bases removed from V and 1 base from J, the gap between germline ends came to 16 bases. The V gene's germline CDR1 is LNHDA and CDR2 SQIVND (reference sequence). CDR3 region: CASNTRIESNQPQHF. Written as DNA, the CDR3 is TGTGCCAGCAATACTAGGATAGAAAGCAATCAGCCCCAGCATTTT.

The chain uses TRBV7-8 and TRBJ2-3; 12 bases are a match to TRBD2. Losses at the gene ends were 5 bases for V and 3 bases for J; bases not matched to a gene: 6. The CDR3 sequence is 16 residues long. Per the germline V gene, CDR1 is SGHVS and CDR2 is FQNEAQ. DNA of the CDR3: TGTGCCAGCAGCGTGCTAGCGGGGGGGCTTACAGATACGCAGTATTTT. Residues: CASSVLAGGLTDTQYF.

The chain employs TRBV28 and TRBJ2-5, with 8 bases identical to TRBD2. The germline CDR1 and CDR2 sequences are MDHEN and SYDVKM. V lost 4 bases and J lost 13; bases outside the gene matches: 11. The CDR3 covers 13 residues. In nucleotides, the CDR3 is TGTGCCAGCAGTTCCCCGGGACTAGTGATTCCGTACTTC. It codes for CASSSPGLVIPYF.

The chain has TRBV7-9 and TRBJ2-1; unclear D gene. Germline V lookup: CDR1 SEHNR, CDR2 FQNEAQ (reference sequence). The CDR3 has 12 residues. V dropped 5 bases and J dropped 9 bases, with 11 bases sitting between them. The CDR3 sequence is CASSLSIGEQFF. CDR3 sequence (DNA): TGTGCCAGCAGCCTCTCTATTGGTGAGCAGTTCTTC.

This sequence joins TRBV5-1 and TRBJ2-1; 9 nucleotides align to TRBD1. CDR1 SGHRS and CDR2 YFSETQ come from the germline V gene. Trimming cost V 4 bases and J 0 bases; bases outside gene matches: 5. CDR3 size: 16 residues. CDR3 DNA sequence: TGCGCCAGCAGCCCACAGGGGGCGAGCTCCTACAATGAGCAGTTCTTC. Protein product: CASSPQGASSYNEQFF.

A few counts support this clone. The chain has TRBV6-5 and TRBJ1-1; a possible D gene is TRBD1 (5 bases). The V gene's germline CDR1 is MNHEY and CDR2 SVGAGI. Trimming left V 8 bases short and J 4 bases short, with 17 bases between. This CDR3 comprises 14 residues. This chain's CDR3 is CASGGNPEGTEAFF. CDR3 bases: TGTGCCAGCGGGGGGAACCCCGAGGGCACTGAAGCTTTCTTT.

This rearrangement joins TRBV11-2 to TRBJ2-5; 7 bases align to TRBD1. This CDR3 spans 14 amino acids. V gave up 3 bases and J gave up 5 bases; unmatched junction bases: 6. The germline CDR1 and CDR2 sequences are SGHAT and FQNNGV. DNA for the CDR3: TGTGCCAGCAGCTTCCCGACAGGGAAGGAGACCCAGTACTTC. Translating it yields CASSFPTGKETQYF.

The sample holds one count of this clone. The chain links TRBV4-2 to TRBJ1-2, with D unresolved. There are 13 residues in the CDR3. V lost 7 bases and J 0 bases, leaving 9 bases between the germline ends. In germline, CDR1 is LGHNA, CDR2 YNFKEQ. The DNA of the CDR3 is TGTGCCAGCAAGGGAGCAGCTAACTATGGCTACACCTTC. This encodes CASKGAANYGYTF.

The table lists this clone with a count of one. The V call is TRBV6-5, the J call TRBJ2-1; TRBD2 is a possible D gene (5 bases). V lost 2 bases and J 10 bases, leaving 18 bases between the germline ends. Germline V CDR1 and CDR2: MNHEY, SVGAGI. The CDR3 length is 15 residues. CDR3 nucleotides: TGTGCCAGCAGTTACCTTCCGACTACTCCGGGGGAGCAGTTCTTC. Amino acid sequence: CASSYLPTTPGEQFF.

This chain uses TRBV11-1 with TRBJ2-7; 7 bases match TRBD1. The germline gives CDR1 SGHAT, CDR2 FQDESV (reference sequence). The CDR3 extends over 14 amino acids. Unmatched junction bases numbered 6, after V lost 5 bases and J lost 2 bases. The CDR3 loop is CASSRDRDTYEQYF. Here the CDR3 DNA reads TGTGCCAGCAGCCGAGACAGGGACACCTACGAGCAGTACTTC.

This clone has more than one count but fewer than ten. The chain links TRBV2 to TRBJ2-3, with D possibly TRBD1 on 7 matching bases. Germline values: CDR1 SNHLY, CDR2 FYNNEI. Trimming pared 6 bases from V and 5 bases from J, leaving 18 bases between. The CDR3 is 15 residues long. CDR3 DNA sequence: TGTGCCAGCAGCGCTAGGAGGGGGCGCAGAGATACGCAGTATTTT. This gives the protein CASSARRGRRDTQYF.

The chain employs TRBV6-5 and TRBJ2-7; 8 nucleotides line up with TRBD1. Trimming cost V 0 bases and J 3 bases; bases outside gene matches: 4. The length of the CDR3 is 15 residues. The germline V gene encodes CDR1 MNHEY and CDR2 SVGAGI. The CDR3 reads CASSYSGQADYEQYF. CDR3 DNA sequence: TGTGCCAGCAGTTACTCGGGACAGGCAGACTACGAGCAGTACTTC.

The CDR3 nucleotides read TGTGCCATCCGGGGTGGAGGTTACAATGAGCAGTTCTTC. Protein sequence: CAIRGGGYNEQFF. V gene TRBV10-3 combines with J gene TRBJ2-1, with a tentative D call TRBD2 (5 bases). The CDR3 runs to 13 residues. Germline loops: CDR1 ENHRY, CDR2 SYGVKD. Trimming removed 8 bases at V and 4 bases at J, with 12 bases between.

This chain connects TRBV28 to TRBJ1-1; D call uncertain. The CDR3 extends over 12 amino acids. Germline loops: CDR1 MDHEN, CDR2 SYDVKM. V was pared by 3 bases and J by 0 bases, with 2 bases between. CDR3 amino acids: CASSFMNTEAFF. The CDR3 DNA is TGTGCCAGCAGTTTTATGAACACTGAAGCTTTCTTT.

The chain uses TRBV10-3 and TRBJ2-7; D may be TRBD2 (6 bases). CDR1 is ENHRY, CDR2 SYGVKD, per germline. Trimming pared 4 bases from V and 0 bases from J, leaving 10 bases between. The CDR3 contains 14 residues. Written as DNA, the CDR3 is TGTGCCATCAGTGGCGGGGACCTCTCCTACGAGCAGTACTTC. It specifies CAISGGDLSYEQYF.

V gene TRBV30 combines with J gene TRBJ1-5, with D tentatively TRBD1 (6 bases). Per germline, CDR1 GTSNPN and CDR2 SVGIG (reference sequence). V dropped 2 bases and J dropped 1 base, with 12 bases sitting between them. The CDR3 length is 15 residues. CDR3 in amino acids: CAWSPGHLSNQPQHF. The DNA for the CDR3 is TGTGCCTGGAGTCCGGGACACCTGAGCAATCAGCCCCAGCATTTT.

The J gene is TRBJ2-1, the V gene TRBV9, with 12 nucleotides matching TRBD2. Germline lookup yields CDR1 SGDLS and CDR2 YYNGEE. Trimming at V came to 1 base and at J to 7 bases, leaving 3 bases not matched to a gene. This CDR3 is built from 15 residues. Here the CDR3 reads CASSVTGTSGNEQFF. The CDR3 DNA follows: TGTGCCAGCAGCGTAACCGGGACTAGCGGGAATGAGCAGTTCTTC.

This chain links TRBV4-3 with TRBJ2-3; the D is unclear. This CDR3 contains 12 residues. Trimming shortened V by 0 bases and J by 8 bases, and 6 bases separated the two germline ends. The germline CDR1 and CDR2 sequences are LGHNA and YSLEER. CDR3 coding DNA: TGCGCCAGCAGCCAAGAGACGGGTACGCAGTATTTT. Translation: CASSQETGTQYF.

This clone was observed once. The V and J genes are TRBV7-2 and TRBJ2-7, with TRBD1 as a possible D gene (6 bases). Germline V gives CDR1 SGHTA, CDR2 FQGNSA. Trimming left V 4 bases short and J 5 bases short, with 15 bases between. CDR3 length: 14 residues. In DNA form, the CDR3 reads TGTGCCAGCAGCTCAAACAGGGTTGTGGACGAGCAGTACTTC. Encoded protein: CASSSNRVVDEQYF. The full variable domain, rest sourced from reference TRBV7-2 and TRBJ2-7, is GAGVSQSPSNKVTEKGKDVELRCDPISGHTALYWYRQSLGQGLEFLIYFQGNSAPDKSGLPSDRFSAERTGGSVSTLTIQRTQQEDSAVYLCASSSNRVVDEQYFGPGTRLTVT.